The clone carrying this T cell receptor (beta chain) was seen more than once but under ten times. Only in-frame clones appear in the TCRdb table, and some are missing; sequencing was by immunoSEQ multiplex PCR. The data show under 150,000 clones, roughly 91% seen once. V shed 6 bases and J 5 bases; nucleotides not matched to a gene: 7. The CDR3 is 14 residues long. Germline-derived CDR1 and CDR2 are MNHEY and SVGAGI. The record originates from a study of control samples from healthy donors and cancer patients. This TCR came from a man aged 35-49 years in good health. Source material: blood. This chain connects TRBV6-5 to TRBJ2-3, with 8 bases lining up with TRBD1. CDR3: CASRRTGSVDTQYF. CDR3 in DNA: TGTGCCAGCAGGAGGACAGGGTCGGTAGATACGCAGTATTTT.